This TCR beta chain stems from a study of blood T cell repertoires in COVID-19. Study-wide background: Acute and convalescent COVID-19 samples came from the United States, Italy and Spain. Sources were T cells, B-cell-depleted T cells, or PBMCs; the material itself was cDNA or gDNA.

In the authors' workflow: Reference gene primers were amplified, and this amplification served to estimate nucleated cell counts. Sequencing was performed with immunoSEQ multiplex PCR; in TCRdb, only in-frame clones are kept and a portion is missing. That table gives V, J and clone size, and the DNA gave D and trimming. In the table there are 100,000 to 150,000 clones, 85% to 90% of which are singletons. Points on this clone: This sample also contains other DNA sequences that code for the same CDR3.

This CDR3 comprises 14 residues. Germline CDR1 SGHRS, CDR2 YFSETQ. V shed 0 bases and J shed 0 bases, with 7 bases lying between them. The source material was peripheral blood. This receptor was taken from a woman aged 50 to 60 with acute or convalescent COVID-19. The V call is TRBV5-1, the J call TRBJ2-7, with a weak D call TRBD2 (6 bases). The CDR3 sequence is CASSLDGSSYEQYF. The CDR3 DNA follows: TGCGCCAGCAGCTTGGACGGGAGCTCCTACGAGCAGTACTTC.